This T cell receptor beta chain is from a study of shared clonotypes between healthy human individuals. From germline, CDR1 is SGHRS and CDR2 YFSETQ. CDR3 size: 14 residues. V shed 7 bases and J 0 bases; nucleotides not matched to a gene: 3. Some clones are missing from TCRdb's copy, which holds only in-frame ones; the method was immunoSEQ multiplex PCR. The sample contains a few million clones, approximately 93% of which appear only once. Comment on this clone: Its antigen is undetermined.

Study findings and constraints: Between a few donors, naive CD4 clonotypes were shared at a level of about 5%.

This clonotype was obtained from a man aged 18 to 30 in good health. Some clones in this sample may be carry-over from other donors' samples. The gene calls are TRBV5-1 and TRBJ2-7; 11 bases agree with TRBD2. The sequenced sample was naive CD4+ T cells from PBMCs. The subset is: CD45RA+ positively selected. This CDR3 reads CASGSGRVSYEQYF. The CDR3 nucleotides are TGCGCCAGCGGTAGCGGGAGGGTCTCCTACGAGCAGTACTTC.